Listed here is a single T cell receptor beta chain. Its antigen remains unidentified. This sample is part of a study of a mutant IDH1 vaccine in newly diagnosed glioma. With 3 bases removed from V and 5 bases from J, the gap between germline ends came to 20 bases. Germline values: CDR1 SGHNT, CDR2 YENEEA. The CDR3 is made up of 16 amino acids. Some clones are missing from TCRdb's copy, which holds only in-frame ones; the method was immunoSEQ multiplex PCR. The data show some 80,000 clones, about 85% seen once. Sample time point: week 23, last vaccination. A single vaccine dose contained 300 ug of mutant IDH1 20-mer peptide, and topical imiquimod was used with it. Astrocytomas found in donors were new, WHO grade 3 or 4, IDH1-mutant and ATRX-lost.

The chain carries TRBV11-3 and TRBJ2-7; possibly TRBD1 for D (6 bases). This material consisted of PBMCs, taken from a glioma patient whose treatment included an IDH1 peptide vaccine. This TCR came from a woman aged 50 to 60 with glioma. CDR3 sequence: CASSLGTQGALNEQYF. Written as DNA, the CDR3 is TGTGCCAGCAGCTTGGGCACACAGGGAGCGCTCAACGAGCAGTACTTC.